This is a list of T cell receptor beta chains from one sample in a study of cytomegalovirus exposure and HLA in healthy donors. Profiling relied on immunoSEQ multiplex PCR, and the TCRdb table lists in-frame clones only, not all of them. The repertoire holds over 150,000 clones, with roughly 80% as singletons. Specimen: PBMCs. The source of these receptors is a woman between 18 and 29 years old in good health and CMV-seropositive. The CDR3 runs from the conserved cysteine through the conserved F or W.

v_call,cdr3_aa
TRBV5-1,CASSARQGYEQYF
TRBV19,CASRGTGGFFDAGELFF
TRBV19,CASRETGLQRADEQFF
TRBV6-5,CASSYTGYGYTF
TRBV6-1,CASSVRLAGDQETQYF
TRBV2,CASSGGHNSNQPQHF
TRBV5-1,CASSFGSPFEQYF
TRBV9,CASRRGTSYNEQFF
TRBV14,CASSQGIEQYF
TRBV6-5,CASSRPGQGSYEQYF
TRBV29-1,CSVAQRNTEAFF
TRBV27,CASSLARAYEQYF
TRBV7-2,CASSLAGLAGENF
TRBV7-2,CASSLVPGISNQPQHF
TRBV7-9,CASSLRGYEQYF
TRBV19,CASLDFMNTEAFF